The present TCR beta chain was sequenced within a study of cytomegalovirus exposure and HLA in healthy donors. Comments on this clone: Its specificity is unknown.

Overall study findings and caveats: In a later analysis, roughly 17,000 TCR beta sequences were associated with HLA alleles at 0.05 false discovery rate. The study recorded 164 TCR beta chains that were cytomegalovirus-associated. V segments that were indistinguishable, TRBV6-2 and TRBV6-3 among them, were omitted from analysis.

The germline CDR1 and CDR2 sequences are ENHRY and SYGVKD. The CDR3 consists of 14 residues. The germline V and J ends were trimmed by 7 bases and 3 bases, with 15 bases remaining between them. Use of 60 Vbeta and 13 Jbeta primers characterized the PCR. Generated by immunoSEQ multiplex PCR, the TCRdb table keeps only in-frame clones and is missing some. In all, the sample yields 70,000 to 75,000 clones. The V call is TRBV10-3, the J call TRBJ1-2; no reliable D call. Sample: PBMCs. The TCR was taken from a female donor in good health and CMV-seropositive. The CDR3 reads CAINVGNEDYGYTF. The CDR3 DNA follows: TGTGCCATCAATGTGGGTAATGAGGACTATGGCTACACCTTC.